This T cell receptor (beta chain) was identified during a study of T cell changes during pregnancy in multiple sclerosis. Produced via immunoSEQ multiplex PCR; TCRdb's table is partial and in-frame only. The sample carries about 48,000 clones, 85% to 95% recorded once. Between the trimmed V and J ends, which lost 6 bases and 0 bases, there was a span of 18 bases. The germline V gene encodes CDR1 KGHSH and CDR2 LQKENI. The CDR3 has 17 amino acids. Sequences were derived from CD4+ T cells from peripheral blood mononuclear cells, sampled in the second trimester of pregnancy. The sequence was obtained from a female donor in good health, enrolled as a control in a pregnancy study. V is TRBV18 and J is TRBJ1-5, with a possible D match to TRBD1 (6 bases). The CDR3 DNA reads TGTGCCAGCTCCCCAACCGGGGGGGCTTATAGCAATCAGCCCCAGCATTTT. This gives the protein CASSPTGGAYSNQPQHF.